These T cell receptor beta chains were read from a single sample in a study of Ad26.COV2.S vaccination and SARS-CoV-2 variants. TCRdb keeps only in-frame clones here, not all; method: immunoSEQ multiplex PCR. The sample has about 400,000 clones, around 89% seen once. The source was peripheral blood, collected in a trial of Ad26.COV2.S vaccine versus placebo. The receptors originated from a person aged 18-65 years who received the Ad26.COV2.S COVID-19 vaccine or a placebo. CDR3s include the opening cysteine and the closing phenylalanine or tryptophan. The order of the fields is clone size, J gene, D gene, CDR3 length, V gene, CDR3 DNA, CDR3 protein. A D gene is named only where the DNA matches it firmly. Clone size, where shown, is once, few, many, or a class for clones that have expanded.

clone size: many; J gene: TRBJ1-2; D gene: -; CDR3 length: 13; V gene: TRBV5-4; CDR3 DNA: TGTGCCAGCAGCGCCGGGAGACAATATGGCTACACCTTC; CDR3 protein: CASSAGRQYGYTF
clone size: -; J gene: TRBJ2-1; D gene: TRBD2; CDR3 length: 13; V gene: TRBV15; CDR3 DNA: TGTGCCACCGCGGGAGGGCCAATCAATGAGCAGTTCTTC; CDR3 protein: CATAGGPINEQFF
clone size: -; J gene: TRBJ2-5; D gene: -; CDR3 length: 16; V gene: TRBV21-1; CDR3 DNA: TGTGCCAGCAGCAAAACCGAGCGGGAGGACCGCGAGACCCAGTACTTC; CDR3 protein: CASSKTEREDRETQYF
clone size: few; J gene: TRBJ2-7; D gene: -; CDR3 length: 13; V gene: TRBV5-6; CDR3 DNA: TGTGCCAGCAGCTTGGTGGCGAGCTACGAGCAGTACTTC; CDR3 protein: CASSLVASYEQYF
clone size: -; J gene: TRBJ1-3; D gene: -; CDR3 length: 16; V gene: TRBV30; CDR3 DNA: TGTGCCTGGAGGAGCAGGGATATGGGCTCTGGAAACACCATATATTTT; CDR3 protein: CAWRSRDMGSGNTIYF
clone size: -; J gene: TRBJ1-2; D gene: -; CDR3 length: 14; V gene: TRBV5-4; CDR3 DNA: TGTGCCAGCAGCTTGGAGAACAGGAACTATGGCTACACCTTC; CDR3 protein: CASSLENRNYGYTF
clone size: -; J gene: TRBJ1-1; D gene: -; CDR3 length: 12; V gene: TRBV2; CDR3 DNA: TGTGCCAGCAGTTTCAGGGGTACTGAAGCTTTCTTT; CDR3 protein: CASSFRGTEAFF
clone size: -; J gene: TRBJ1-5; D gene: TRBD1; CDR3 length: 17; V gene: TRBV19; CDR3 DNA: TGTGCCAGTAGCCCGTACAGGGGGCGCTTAAGCAATCAGCCCCAGCATTTT; CDR3 protein: CASSPYRGRLSNQPQHF
clone size: -; J gene: TRBJ2-1; D gene: TRBD2; CDR3 length: 13; V gene: TRBV19; CDR3 DNA: TGTGCCAGTAGTTTCGGGAGGGCCACTGAGCAGTTCTTC; CDR3 protein: CASSFGRATEQFF
clone size: -; J gene: TRBJ2-5; D gene: TRBD2; CDR3 length: 11; V gene: TRBV30; CDR3 DNA: TGTGCCTGGAGGCGGGGGGGGACCCAGTACTTC; CDR3 protein: CAWRRGGTQYF
clone size: -; J gene: TRBJ2-6; D gene: -; CDR3 length: 14; V gene: TRBV24-1; CDR3 DNA: TGTGCCACCAGTGCGGGGTTTGGGGCCAACGTCCTGACTTTC; CDR3 protein: CATSAGFGANVLTF
clone size: -; J gene: TRBJ1-3; D gene: -; CDR3 length: 15; V gene: TRBV6-1; CDR3 DNA: TGTGCCAGCAGTGATATGGGGATCTCTGGAAACACCATATATTTT; CDR3 protein: CASSDMGISGNTIYF
clone size: few; J gene: TRBJ1-1; D gene: -; CDR3 length: 13; V gene: TRBV12-3/TRBV12-4; CDR3 DNA: TGTGCCAGCAGTTGGGGGAGAAACACTGAAGCTTTCTTT; CDR3 protein: CASSWGRNTEAFF
clone size: -; J gene: TRBJ2-1; D gene: TRBD2; CDR3 length: 16; V gene: TRBV6-5; CDR3 DNA: TGTGCCAGCAGTTCCGGGGGGGGCGGGAGCTACAATGAGCAGTTCTTC; CDR3 protein: CASSSGGGGSYNEQFF
clone size: -; J gene: TRBJ2-1; D gene: TRBD1; CDR3 length: 18; V gene: TRBV28; CDR3 DNA: TGTGCCAGCAGTAATGTTTTAAACCGGGACAGGCACCACAATGAGCAGTTCTTC; CDR3 protein: CASSNVLNRDRHHNEQFF
clone size: -; J gene: TRBJ1-3; D gene: -; CDR3 length: 15; V gene: TRBV5-5; CDR3 DNA: TGTGCCAGCAGCCTGGCGGGGGCCCCTGGAAACACCATATATTTT; CDR3 protein: CASSLAGAPGNTIYF
clone size: once; J gene: TRBJ2-7; D gene: TRBD2; CDR3 length: 14; V gene: TRBV5-4; CDR3 DNA: TGTGCCAGCAGCTTCGGACTAGCGGCCTACGAGCAGTACTTC; CDR3 protein: CASSFGLAAYEQYF
clone size: -; J gene: TRBJ1-2; D gene: -; CDR3 length: 15; V gene: TRBV7-8; CDR3 DNA: TGTGCCAGCAGCTTAGCCGGACGGGTAAACTATGGCTACACCTTC; CDR3 protein: CASSLAGRVNYGYTF
clone size: -; J gene: TRBJ2-7; D gene: -; CDR3 length: 15; V gene: TRBV7-3; CDR3 DNA: TGTGCCAGCAGCTTAAATCCCTCGTATCTTTACGAGCAGTACTTC; CDR3 protein: CASSLNPSYLYEQYF
clone size: -; J gene: TRBJ1-2; D gene: -; CDR3 length: 15; V gene: TRBV9; CDR3 DNA: TGTGCCAGCAGCGTAGTTGGCAGTTGGGACTATGGCTACACCTTC; CDR3 protein: CASSVVGSWDYGYTF
clone size: -; J gene: TRBJ2-1; D gene: TRBD2; CDR3 length: 14; V gene: TRBV2; CDR3 DNA: TGTGCCAGCCGACTAGCGGGAGGATCGAATGAGCAGTTCTTC; CDR3 protein: CASRLAGGSNEQFF
clone size: -; J gene: TRBJ1-5; D gene: -; CDR3 length: 16; V gene: TRBV19; CDR3 DNA: TGTGCCAGTAGTATTGTTTGGCCGGGGGGCAATCAGCCCCAGCATTTT; CDR3 protein: CASSIVWPGGNQPQHF
clone size: -; J gene: TRBJ1-3; D gene: TRBD1; CDR3 length: 14; V gene: TRBV6-5; CDR3 DNA: TGTGCCAGCAGTCGAGGGGGCAGCGGAAACACCATATATTTT; CDR3 protein: CASSRGGSGNTIYF
clone size: -; J gene: TRBJ2-5; D gene: -; CDR3 length: 13; V gene: TRBV19; CDR3 DNA: TGTGCCAGTAGTACTGAACCCCAAGAGACCCAGTACTTC; CDR3 protein: CASSTEPQETQYF
clone size: -; J gene: TRBJ1-5; D gene: TRBD1; CDR3 length: 15; V gene: TRBV7-2; CDR3 DNA: TGTGCCAGCAGCCGCGACAGGGGACGGAATCAGCCCCAGCATTTT; CDR3 protein: CASSRDRGRNQPQHF